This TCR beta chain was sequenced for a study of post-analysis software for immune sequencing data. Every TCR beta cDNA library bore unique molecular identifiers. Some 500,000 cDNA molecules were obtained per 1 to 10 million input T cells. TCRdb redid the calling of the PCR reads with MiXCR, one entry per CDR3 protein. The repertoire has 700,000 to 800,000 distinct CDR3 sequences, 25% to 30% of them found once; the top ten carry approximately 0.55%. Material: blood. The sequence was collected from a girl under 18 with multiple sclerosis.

The CDR3 coding sequence is TGTGCCAGCATCCTGAACCCGGGCGGTGCTGATAATTCACCCCTCCACTTT. Its protein product is CASILNPGGADNSPLHF. The chain employs TRBV7-2 and TRBJ1-6; no reliable D call. The germline V gene has CDR1 SGHTA and CDR2 FQGNSA. V gave up 7 bases and J gave up 5 bases, with 21 bases separating them. The CDR3 loop spans 17 amino acids.